The T cell receptor beta chain under discussion was sequenced for a study of T cells in Graves' hyperthyroidism and ophthalmopathy (dated by TCRdb to between 2017 and 2020). In terms of the full investigation: Peripheral blood samples were taken at the time of initial diagnosis, prior to any treatment. A discovery cohort of about 95 patients, roughly 45 with Graves' ophthalmopathy and 57 with stable Graves' hyperthyroidism, was used to find distinguishing TCR V-J signatures. Prospective prediction of ophthalmopathy was tested in an independent validation cohort of approximately 19 hyperthyroidism patients and 17 patients who later progressed to ophthalmopathy. For training and testing, the 100 or so patients in the discovery cohort were randomly divided in a 7:3 ratio. The study also compared thyroid tissue and blood T-cell repertoires from five or six Graves' hyperthyroidism patients. After sampling, hyperthyroidism patients received methimazole starting at 30 mg daily, and ophthalmopathy patients received high-dose intravenous methylprednisolone. According to the paper, TCR Vbeta CDR3 sequencing was carried out on 135 peripheral blood samples, which came from fewer than 50 ophthalmopathy, around 74 hyperthyroidism and about 17 progressor patients.

The TCR beta CDR3 regions were amplified from RNA transcripts. For the first round of RT-PCR on the TCR CDR3, the HTBI primer set was used together with the Qiagen OneStep RT-PCR kit. A second multiplex PCR round built the libraries, followed by size selection and purification. The libraries were sequenced on an Illumina HiSeq2000 using paired-end 100 bp reads. The source study handled its data this way. SOAPnuke was used to process the raw data, throwing out any read that contained adapters or uncalled bases, had a mean Phred below 15, or lacked an exact constant-primer or identifier match. COPE v1.2.5 was used to merge the high-quality paired reads, and each unique nucleotide sequence was defined as a clonotype. MiTCR v1.1 was used to align the clonotypes against IMGT TRBV, TRBD and TRBJ reference segments. Only V-J combinations with frequency above 0.0001, covering 99% to 99.2% of repertoires, were analysed. The TCS score was defined as the ratio of F50 (clonal expansion) to E x V (chaos), calculated using BLOSUM62-based TCRdist between CDR3 peptides within each V-J. Welch's t-statistics and random forest reduced 500 to 550 V-J features to around 14, which were used in a naive Bayes classifier (R e1071). The public sequencing data were trimmed at Q25 with fastp and processed into clonotypes with MiXCR by TCRdb, which kept only in-frame beta chains. CDR3 protein sequences are deduplicated, and each keeps its most common genes and DNA. TCRdb assigned the V and J calls; the authors' analysis was not used. Across this sample there are fewer than 900,000 distinct CDR3 sequences, with roughly 15% seen only once. Of the sample, about 8.4% falls within the top ten clones.

This clonotype was seen at least ten times. Its antigen specificity is not known. Base qualities are not provided; no much larger clone lies one nucleotide away. Here is what the overall study found, with its caveats: Blood samples also contained most of the expanded thyroid clonotypes (frequency above 0.001), which suggests that blood repertoires may reflect thyroid immune responses. A 13 V-J signature model separated ophthalmopathy from stable hyperthyroidism, with around 90% sensitivity and approximately 81% specificity in cross-validation and 80%/75% in testing. No statistical method was used to fix the sample size in advance, and group allocation was not hidden from the investigators. In validation, the model predicted progression to ophthalmopathy a median of 6.5 months before onset, with approximately 68% sensitivity and more than 72% specificity.

V is cut by 2 bases and J by 0 bases, and the space between the germline ends is 10 bases. The CDR3 numbers 16 residues from cysteine through phenylalanine. Only the CDR3 portion is preserved as DNA: 48 bases, with reading frame beginning at the first base. Stable Graves' hyperthyroidism was defined as the absence of progression to ophthalmopathy over 18 months of follow-up. Hyperthyroidism patients were newly diagnosed, had a disease duration of under 2 months, and were aged 18 to 65 years. Patients with uncontrolled infections, other autoimmune diseases, pregnancy or lactation were excluded. Diagnoses were based on clinical symptoms, serum thyroxine and TRAb, thyroid ultrasound and orbital computed tomography. PBMCs were separated from 10 ml of fresh peripheral blood using Ficoll-Paque density gradient centrifugation. Total RNA was extracted with Trizol reagent, and quality was checked on an Agilent 2100 Bioanalyzer.

The V and J segments used are TRBV12-3 or TRBV12-4 and TRBJ2-2; confidence is insufficient to name the D gene. The sequenced material came from blood. This clonotype originated in a man aged 18 to 35 with Graves' hyperthyroidism. The CDR3 region has the sequence CASSLYGSANTGELFF. The sequence in DNA is TGTGCCAGCAGTTTATATGGCAGCGCGAACACCGGGGAGCTGTTTTTT.